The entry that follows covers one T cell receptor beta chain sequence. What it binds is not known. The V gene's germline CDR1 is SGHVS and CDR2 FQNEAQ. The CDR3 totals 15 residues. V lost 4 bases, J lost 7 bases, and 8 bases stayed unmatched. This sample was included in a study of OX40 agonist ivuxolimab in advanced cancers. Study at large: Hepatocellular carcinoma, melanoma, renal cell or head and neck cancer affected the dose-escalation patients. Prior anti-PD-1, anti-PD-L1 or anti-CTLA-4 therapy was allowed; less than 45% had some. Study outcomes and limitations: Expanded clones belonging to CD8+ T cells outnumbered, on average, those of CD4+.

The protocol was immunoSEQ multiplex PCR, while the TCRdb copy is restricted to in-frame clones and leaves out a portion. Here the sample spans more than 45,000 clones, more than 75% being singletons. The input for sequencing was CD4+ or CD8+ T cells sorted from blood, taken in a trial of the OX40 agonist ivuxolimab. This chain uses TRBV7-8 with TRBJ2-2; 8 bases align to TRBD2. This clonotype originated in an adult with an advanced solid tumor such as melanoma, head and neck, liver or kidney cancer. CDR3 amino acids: CASSSGGIGGGELFF. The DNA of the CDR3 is TGTGCCAGCAGCTCGGGGGGGATCGGCGGCGGGGAGCTGTTTTTT.